Reported below is one TCR beta chain. The antigen is not known. This sample is part of a study of T cell responses to AZD1222 COVID-19 vaccine. Study-level findings and limits: White British donors predominated, females outnumbered males, and clonal diversity was possibly underestimated. Baseline serostatus was positive in only six AZD1222 recipients.

The germline CDR1 and CDR2 sequences are MDHEN and SYDVKM. The junction had 7 bases not matched to a gene; V was cut back by 5 bases and J by 3 bases. The CDR3 runs 14 residues. The data were produced by immunoSEQ multiplex PCR, yet TCRdb's version contains in-frame clones alone and is incomplete. Counted here are about 85,000 clones, roughly nine tenths occurring once; the ten biggest clones make up roughly 7.6%. This chain uses TRBV28 with TRBJ2-7; 7 bases are shared with TRBD1. This clonotype was sampled from an adult in good health. Sequences were derived from peripheral blood, sampled on day 0 of AZD1222 vaccination. CDR3 DNA sequence: TGTGCCAGCAGTATCAGGGGGTCACTCTACGAGCAGTACTTC. It is translated as CASSIRGSLYEQYF.